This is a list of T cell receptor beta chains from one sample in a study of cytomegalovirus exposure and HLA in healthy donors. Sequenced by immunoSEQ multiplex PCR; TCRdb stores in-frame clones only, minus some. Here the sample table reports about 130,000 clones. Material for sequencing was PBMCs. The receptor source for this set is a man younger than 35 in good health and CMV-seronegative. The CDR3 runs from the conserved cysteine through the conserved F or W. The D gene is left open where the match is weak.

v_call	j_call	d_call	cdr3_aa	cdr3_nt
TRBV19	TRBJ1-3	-	CASSITGLSGNTIYF	TGTGCCAGTAGTATTACAGGCCTCTCTGGAAACACCATATATTTT
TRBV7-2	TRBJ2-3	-	CASATWLGVGTDTQYF	TGTGCCAGCGCTACCTGGCTGGGAGTTGGAACAGATACGCAGTATTTT
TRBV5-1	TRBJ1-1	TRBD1	CASSGWTGVGRAFF	TGCGCCAGCAGCGGCTGGACAGGGGTCGGGCGGGCTTTCTTT
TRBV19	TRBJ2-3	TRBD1	CASSTRQGSTDTQYF	TGTGCCAGTAGTACGCGACAGGGGAGCACAGATACGCAGTATTTT
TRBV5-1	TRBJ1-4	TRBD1	CASSPGDRGDDEKLFF	TGCGCCAGCAGCCCGGGGGACAGGGGGGACGACGAAAAACTGTTTTTT
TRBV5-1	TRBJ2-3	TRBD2	CASSLGGLAGSTDTQYF	TGCGCCAGCAGCTTGGGGGGACTAGCGGGGAGCACAGATACGCAGTATTTT
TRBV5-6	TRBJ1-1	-	CASSLDLQYTEAFF	TGTGCCAGCAGCTTGGACCTACAGTACACTGAAGCTTTCTTT
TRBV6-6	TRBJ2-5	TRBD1	CASSSRDRAFETQYF	TGTGCCAGCAGTTCCCGGGACAGGGCGTTCGAGACCCAGTACTTC
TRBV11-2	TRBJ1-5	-	CASSLRPEEGNQPQHF	TGTGCCAGCAGCTTACGCCCTGAGGAGGGCAATCAGCCCCAGCATTTT
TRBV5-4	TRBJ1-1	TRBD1	CASSNPSGTGRGVTEAFF	TGTGCCAGCAGCAATCCTTCCGGGACAGGGCGAGGGGTCACTGAAGCTTTCTTT
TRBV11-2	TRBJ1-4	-	CASSFTGMEKLFF	TGTGCCAGCAGCTTCACAGGGATGGAAAAACTGTTTTTT
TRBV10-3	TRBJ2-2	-	CAISESRTVGGELFF	TGTGCCATCAGTGAATCCCGGACAGTTGGCGGGGAGCTGTTTTTT
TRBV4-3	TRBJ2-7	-	CASSQWSGTYEQYF	TGCGCCAGCAGCCAGTGGAGCGGAACCTACGAGCAGTACTTC
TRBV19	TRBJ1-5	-	CASSIGPYSNQPQHF	TGTGCCAGTAGTATTGGCCCCTATAGCAATCAACCCCAGCATTTT
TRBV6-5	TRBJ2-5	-	CASVGVDGTQYF	TGTGCCAGCGTAGGGGTGGACGGGACCCAGTACTTC
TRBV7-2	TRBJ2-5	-	CASSLVAIQETQYF	TGTGCCAGCAGCTTAGTGGCCATCCAAGAGACCCAGTACTTC
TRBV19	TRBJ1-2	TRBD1	CATLRDSYGYTF	TGTGCCACACTCCGGGACAGCTATGGCTACACCTTC
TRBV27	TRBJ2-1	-	CASKTGTYNEQFF	TGTGCCAGCAAAACAGGTACCTACAATGAGCAGTTCTTC
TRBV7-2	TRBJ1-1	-	CASSLGMNTEAFF	TGTGCCAGCAGCTTAGGTATGAACACTGAAGCTTTCTTT
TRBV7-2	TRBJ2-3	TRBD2	CASSPWSLAGSTDTQYF	TGTGCCAGCAGCCCGTGGTCACTAGCGGGAAGCACAGATACGCAGTATTTT
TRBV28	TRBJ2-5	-	CASSFGPMGTQYF	TGTGCCAGCAGTTTTGGGCCTATGGGGACCCAGTACTTC
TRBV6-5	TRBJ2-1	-	CASSYLNEQFF	TGTGCCAGCAGTTATTTAAATGAGCAGTTCTTC
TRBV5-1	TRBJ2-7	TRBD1	CASSLGQGKDEQYF	TGCGCCAGCAGCTTGGGACAGGGGAAGGACGAGCAGTACTTC
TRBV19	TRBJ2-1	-	CAAGSYNEQFF	TGTGCCGCCGGTAGCTACAATGAGCAGTTCTTC
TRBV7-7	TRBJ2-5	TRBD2	CASSPGLAGETQYF	TGTGCTAGCAGCCCTGGACTAGCGGGAGAGACCCAGTACTTC
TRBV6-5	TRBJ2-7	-	CASSYSTSVGQYF	TGTGCCAGCAGTTACTCGACCAGCGTGGGGCAGTACTTC
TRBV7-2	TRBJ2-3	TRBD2	CASSLVAGGHTDTQYF	TGTGCCAGCAGCTTAGTAGCGGGGGGCCACACAGATACGCAGTATTTT
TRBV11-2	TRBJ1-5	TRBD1	CASSLGTGGYQPQHF	TGTGCCAGCAGCTTAGGGACAGGGGGATATCAGCCCCAGCATTTT
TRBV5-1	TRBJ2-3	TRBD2	CASSPATSGWSTDTQYF	TGCGCCAGCAGCCCAGCGACTAGCGGGTGGAGCACAGATACGCAGTATTTT
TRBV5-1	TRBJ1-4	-	CASSLATVATNEKLFF	TGCGCCAGCAGCTTGGCAACGGTAGCGACTAATGAAAAACTGTTTTTT
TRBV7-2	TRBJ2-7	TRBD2	CASSLGGSGRIHEQYF	TGTGCCAGCAGCTTAGGGGGTAGCGGGAGAATCCACGAGCAGTACTTC
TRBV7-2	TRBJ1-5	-	CASSPTNQPQHF	TGTGCCAGCAGCCCCACAAATCAGCCCCAGCATTTT
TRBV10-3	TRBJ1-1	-	CAISALNPAGWNTEAFF	TGTGCCATCAGTGCGTTGAATCCGGCCGGGTGGAACACTGAAGCTTTCTTT
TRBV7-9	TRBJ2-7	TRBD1	CASSLATGLSYEQYF	TGTGCCAGCAGCTTAGCGACAGGGTTGTCCTACGAGCAGTACTTC
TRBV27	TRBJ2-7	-	CASRTQGGSYEQYF	TGTGCCAGCAGGACACAGGGAGGGTCCTACGAGCAGTACTTC
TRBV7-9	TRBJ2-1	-	CASSPLALTAYNEQFF	TGTGCCAGCAGCCCGTTAGCCCTCACTGCCTACAATGAACAGTTCTTC
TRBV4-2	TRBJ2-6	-	CASSQDRQIGANVLTF	TGTGCCAGCAGCCAAGATCGACAGATCGGGGCCAACGTCCTGACTTTC
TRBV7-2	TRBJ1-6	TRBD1	CASSLTGGLHF	TGTGCCAGCAGCTTGACAGGGGGCCTCCACTTT
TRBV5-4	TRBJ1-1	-	CASKVRGNTEAFF	TGTGCCAGCAAGGTCCGGGGGAACACTGAAGCTTTCTTT
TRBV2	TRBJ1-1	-	CASKEQILEAFF	TGTGCCAGCAAAGAACAGATTCTTGAAGCTTTCTTT
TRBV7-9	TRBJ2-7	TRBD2	CASSPRSLAGPYEQYF	TGTGCCAGCAGCCCTAGGTCCCTAGCGGGACCCTACGAGCAGTACTTC
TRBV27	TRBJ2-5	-	CATLPQGGETQYF	TGTGCCACCCTTCCTCAGGGAGGCGAGACCCAGTACTTC
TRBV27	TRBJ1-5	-	CASSSTVGLNQPQHF	TGTGCCAGCAGTTCCACAGTGGGCCTGAATCAGCCCCAGCATTTT
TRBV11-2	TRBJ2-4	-	CASSRGPVAKNIQYF	TGTGCCAGCAGCCGCGGGCCGGTAGCCAAAAACATTCAGTACTTC